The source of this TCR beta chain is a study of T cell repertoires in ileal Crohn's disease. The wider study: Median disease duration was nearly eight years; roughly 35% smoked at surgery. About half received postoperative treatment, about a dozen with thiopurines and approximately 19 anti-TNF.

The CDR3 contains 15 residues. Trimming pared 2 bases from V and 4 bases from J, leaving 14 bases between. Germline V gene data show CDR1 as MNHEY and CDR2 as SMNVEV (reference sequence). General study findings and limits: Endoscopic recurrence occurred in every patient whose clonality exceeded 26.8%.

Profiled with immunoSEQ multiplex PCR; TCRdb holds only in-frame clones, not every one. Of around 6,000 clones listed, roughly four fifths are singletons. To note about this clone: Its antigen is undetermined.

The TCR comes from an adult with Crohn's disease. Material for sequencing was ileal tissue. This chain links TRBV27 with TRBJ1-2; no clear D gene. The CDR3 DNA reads TGTGCCAGCAGTTTAGGGAGAACAGAAACCTATGGCTACACCTTC. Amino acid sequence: CASSLGRTETYGYTF.